A selection of T cell receptor beta chains follows, all from one sample in a study of a mutant IDH1 vaccine in newly diagnosed glioma. For these receptors, no antigen is known. Profiling relied on immunoSEQ multiplex PCR, and the TCRdb table lists in-frame clones only, not all of them. Among 30,000 to 40,000 clones listed, approximately 80% were seen once. The sequenced sample was PBMCs, obtained from a glioma patient whose treatment included an IDH1 peptide vaccine. Receptors were obtained from a woman aged 18-29 years with glioma. Both conserved end residues are part of each CDR3. Each record gives: clone size, J gene, V gene, D gene, CDR3 protein, CDR3 DNA. A D gene is named only where the DNA matches it firmly. The size of a clone is reported for some rows only, either as once, few or many, or as a class for expanded clones.

abundance: few; j_gene: TRBJ2-5; v_gene: TRBV7-2; d_gene: NA; CDR3aa: CASSRDLFSWETQYF; CDR3nt: TGTGCCAGCAGCCGCGACCTTTTCTCGTGGGAGACCCAGTACTTC
abundance: NA; j_gene: TRBJ2-3; v_gene: TRBV19; d_gene: NA; CDR3aa: CASREWASTDTQYF; CDR3nt: TGTGCCAGTCGGGAGTGGGCTAGCACAGATACGCAGTATTTT
abundance: few; j_gene: TRBJ1-2; v_gene: TRBV29-1; d_gene: NA; CDR3aa: CSVGPVNYGYTF; CDR3nt: TGCAGCGTTGGGCCGGTGAACTATGGCTACACCTTC
abundance: once; j_gene: TRBJ1-2; v_gene: TRBV6-5; d_gene: NA; CDR3aa: CASSYAGAYGYTF; CDR3nt: TGTGCCAGCAGTTACGCAGGGGCCTATGGCTACACCTTC
abundance: NA; j_gene: TRBJ1-4; v_gene: TRBV27; d_gene: TRBD1; CDR3aa: CASSKRTGGNEKLFF; CDR3nt: TGTGCCAGCAGTAAGCGGACAGGGGGGAATGAAAAACTGTTTTTT
abundance: once; j_gene: TRBJ2-7; v_gene: TRBV9; d_gene: TRBD1; CDR3aa: CASSGGQGSSYEQYF; CDR3nt: TGTGCCAGCAGTGGGGGACAGGGGAGCTCCTACGAGCAGTACTTC
abundance: NA; j_gene: TRBJ2-3; v_gene: TRBV18; d_gene: NA; CDR3aa: CASSRTDTQYF; CDR3nt: TGTGCCAGCTCTCGCACAGATACGCAGTATTTT
abundance: few; j_gene: TRBJ1-1; v_gene: TRBV7-2; d_gene: NA; CDR3aa: CASSRDGTNTEAFF; CDR3nt: TGTGCCAGCAGTCGGGACGGGACGAACACTGAAGCTTTCTTT
abundance: NA; j_gene: TRBJ1-1; v_gene: TRBV7-2; d_gene: NA; CDR3aa: CASSSSEAGYTEAFF; CDR3nt: TGTGCCAGCAGCTCATCGGAGGCCGGGTACACTGAAGCTTTCTTT
abundance: NA; j_gene: TRBJ2-7; v_gene: TRBV5-6; d_gene: TRBD1; CDR3aa: CASSPPDRDINEQYF; CDR3nt: TGTGCCAGCAGCCCGCCCGACAGGGATATTAACGAGCAGTACTTC
abundance: NA; j_gene: TRBJ2-4; v_gene: TRBV29-1; d_gene: NA; CDR3aa: CSAKPENLAKNIQYF; CDR3nt: TGCAGCGCTAAACCGGAGAATCTAGCCAAAAACATTCAGTACTTC
abundance: once; j_gene: TRBJ2-7; v_gene: TRBV5-1; d_gene: NA; CDR3aa: CASSSDGYSYEQYF; CDR3nt: TGCGCCAGCAGCTCGGATGGTTACTCCTACGAGCAGTACTTC
abundance: few; j_gene: TRBJ2-3; v_gene: TRBV6-5; d_gene: TRBD2; CDR3aa: CASRALAGAADTQYF; CDR3nt: TGTGCCAGCAGGGCGCTAGCGGGAGCAGCAGATACGCAGTATTTT
abundance: NA; j_gene: TRBJ2-7; v_gene: TRBV19; d_gene: NA; CDR3aa: CASSIGRGYEQYF; CDR3nt: TGTGCCAGTAGTATAGGCAGGGGCTACGAGCAGTACTTC
abundance: NA; j_gene: TRBJ1-4; v_gene: TRBV7-9; d_gene: TRBD1; CDR3aa: CASSFEQGIKLFF; CDR3nt: TGTGCCAGCAGCTTTGAACAGGGGATAAAACTGTTTTTT
abundance: NA; j_gene: TRBJ2-3; v_gene: TRBV5-5; d_gene: NA; CDR3aa: CASSLDRSTDTQYF; CDR3nt: TGTGCCAGCAGCTTGGACAGAAGCACAGATACGCAGTATTTT
abundance: NA; j_gene: TRBJ1-1; v_gene: TRBV29-1; d_gene: TRBD1; CDR3aa: CSVEWTGEAFF; CDR3nt: TGCAGCGTTGAATGGACAGGGGAAGCTTTCTTT